This TCR beta chain emerged from a study of CD8+CD57+ T cells in acquired aplastic anemia. Patients chosen for sequencing had CD8+CD57+ cells that had expanded, as shown by flow cytometry. The CDR3 spans 12 residues. Germline CDR1 reads DFQATT; CDR2 reads SNEGSKA (reference sequence). The V end was cut by 5 bases, the J end by 7 bases, with 15 bases between. Profiles of TCR beta VDJ and CDR3 were generated from a genomic DNA template. MiXCR, applied by TCRdb to the reads, yields one record per CDR3 protein. The sample yields 250,000 to 350,000 distinct CDR3 sequences, roughly 61% seen once. The V gene is TRBV20-1, the J gene TRBJ2-7; D might be TRBD2 (8 bases). The sequence derives from a human donor with aplastic anemia. The sample consisted of sorted CD4+, CD8+, or CD8+CD57+ T cells (not recorded which) from PBMCs. CDR3 nucleotide sequence: TGCAGTGCTTTGGGACAGCGGGGGGAGCAGTACTTC. It specifies CSALGQRGEQYF.